These 23 T cell receptor beta chains share one sample of origin, sequenced in a study of shared clonotypes between healthy human individuals. TCRdb's copy holds only in-frame clones and misses some; the assay was immunoSEQ multiplex PCR. The profile shows about 2.4 million clones, roughly 93% of them singletons. Sequencing was done on a sample of naive CD4+ T cells from PBMCs. Regarding subset: CD45RA+ positively selected. Receptor source: a man aged 18 to 35 in good health. Some clones in this sample may be carry-over from other donors' samples.

The J gene is TRBJ1-1, the V gene TRBV7-2; D unclear. The CDR3 is made up of 14 amino acids. Trimming pared 1 base from V and 3 bases from J, leaving 9 bases between. Germline CDR1 reads SGHTA; CDR2 reads FQGNSA. The CDR3 here is CASSLVLPYTEAFF. In DNA, the CDR3 is TGTGCCAGCAGCTTAGTTTTACCCTACACTGAAGCTTTCTTT.

This clone was observed a single time. This chain links TRBV7-2 with TRBJ2-5; D is perhaps TRBD1 or TRBD2 (5 bases each). The germline V gene has CDR1 SGHTA and CDR2 FQGNSA. V was shortened by 0 bases and J by 0 bases, with 8 bases between the two germline ends. The CDR3 consists of 15 residues. The CDR3 reads CASSLAGTDQETQYF. Written as DNA, the CDR3 is TGTGCCAGCAGCTTAGCCGGGACCGACCAAGAGACCCAGTACTTC.

Of note for this clone: Other DNA variants within this sample encode the same CDR3. The chain links TRBV29-1 to TRBJ2-5; TRBD2 is a possible D gene (6 bases). This CDR3 comprises 11 residues. V lost 6 bases, J lost 1 base, and 6 bases lay in between. Germline-derived CDR1 and CDR2 are SQVTM and ANQGSEA. The CDR3 DNA reads as TGCAGCGTGGGACTCCAAGAGACCCAGTACTTC. Translation gives CSVGLQETQYF.

The V gene is TRBV28, the J gene TRBJ1-4; unclear D gene. The CDR3 spans 15 residues. CDR1 MDHEN and CDR2 SYDVKM come from the germline V gene. V dropped 5 bases and J dropped 5 bases, with 15 bases sitting between them. The CDR3: CASSLWERRNEKLFF. CDR3 in DNA: TGTGCCAGCAGTCTTTGGGAGAGGCGGAATGAAAAACTGTTTTTT.

The chain combines TRBV14 with TRBJ2-1; 11 bases align to TRBD1. There are 16 residues in the CDR3. Per germline, CDR1 SGHDN and CDR2 FVKESK. Trimming cost V 4 bases and J 4 bases; bases outside gene matches: 6. This CDR3 is CASSRGQGAGYNEQFF. CDR3 nucleotide sequence: TGTGCCAGCAGCCGAGGACAGGGGGCGGGTTACAATGAGCAGTTCTTC.

This chain uses TRBV9 with TRBJ2-2; perhaps TRBD1 as D (6 bases). Germline lookup yields CDR1 SGDLS and CDR2 YYNGEE. The CDR3 is 16 residues long. V lost 3 bases and J 3 bases, leaving 15 bases between the germline ends. DNA for the CDR3: TGTGCCAGCAGCGCTGGGAACAGGGCGCACACCGGGGAGCTGTTTTTT. It is translated as CASSAGNRAHTGELFF.

As DNA, the CDR3 is TGTGCCAGCAGCCCAGGGACAGGGGGACCCTCTGGGGCCAACGTCCTGACTTTC. Amino acids: CASSPGTGGPSGANVLTF. This sequence joins TRBV11-3 and TRBJ2-6, with 11 nucleotides matching TRBD1. Germline V gene lookup returns CDR1 SGHNT and CDR2 YENEEA. With V trimmed by 5 bases and J by 0 bases, 6 bases remained unmatched. The CDR3 is 18 amino acids.

This rearrangement joins TRBV18 to TRBJ1-3; D unresolved. With 3 bases removed from V and 4 bases from J, the gap between germline ends came to 13 bases. The CDR3 covers 15 residues. Germline loops: CDR1 KGHSH, CDR2 LQKENI. CDR3 amino acids: CASSPVAEGGNTIYF. The CDR3 nucleotides read TGTGCCAGCTCACCGGTTGCAGAAGGGGGAAACACCATATATTTT.

The chain carries TRBV28 and TRBJ2-7; 8 positions agree with TRBD1. Trimming removed 3 bases from V and 4 bases from J; junction bases left unmatched: 8. The CDR3 length is 15 residues. The germline CDR1 and CDR2 sequences are MDHEN and SYDVKM. CDR3 nucleotides: TGTGCCAGCAGTTTCCCCAGGGGGCTATCGTACGAGCAGTACTTC. Translation gives CASSFPRGLSYEQYF.

The rearrangement links TRBV20-1 to TRBJ2-3; unclear D gene. The germline CDR1 and CDR2 sequences are DFQATT and SNEGSKA (reference sequence). Trimming cost V 4 bases and J 2 bases, with 1 base left between them. This CDR3 contains 10 residues. The CDR3 loop is CSAITDTQYF. The CDR3 DNA is TGCAGTGCTATCACAGATACGCAGTATTTT.

This clone was recorded only once. The V gene is TRBV2, the J gene TRBJ1-1, with a tentative D call TRBD1 (6 bases). Germline CDR1 SNHLY, CDR2 FYNNEI. The CDR3 is 13 residues long. The germline V and J ends were trimmed by 9 bases and 0 bases, with 11 bases remaining between them. CDR3 DNA: TGTGCCAGTGGGGGCGCAATGAACACTGAAGCTTTCTTT. The encoded protein is CASGGAMNTEAFF. The whole variable domain, remainder taken from reference TRBV2 and TRBJ1-1, is EPEVTQTPSHQVTQMGQEVILRCVPISNHLYFYWYRQILGQKVEFLVSFYNNEISEKSEIFDDQFSVERPDGSNFTLKIRSTKLEDSAMYFCASGGAMNTEAFFGQGTRLTVV.

This chain joins TRBV5-1 and TRBJ1-1; 8 bases fit TRBD1. The CDR3 runs 15 residues. With 0 bases clipped from V and 4 bases from J, the junction kept 5 bases outside the gene matches. CDR1 and CDR2 (germline): SGHRS, YFSETQ. The CDR3, as DNA: TGCGCCAGCAGCTTGGTTCAGGGGGCAGGCACTGAAGCTTTCTTT. Translation gives CASSLVQGAGTEAFF. The full variable domain, rest sourced from reference TRBV5-1 and TRBJ1-1, is KAGVTQTPRYLIKTRGQQVTLSCSPISGHRSVSWYQQTPGQGLQFLFEYFSETQRNKGNFPGRFSGRQFSNSRSEMNVSTLELGDSALYLCASSLVQGAGTEAFFGQGTRLTVV.

This clone has a single count. The rearrangement uses TRBV6-5 and TRBJ2-3; the D is unclear. Germline CDR1 and CDR2: MNHEY and SVGAGI. V was cut by 9 bases and J by 7 bases, with 14 bases left in between. This CDR3 is 12 amino acids long. The DNA of the CDR3 is TGTGCCAGTTTTTCGCGTGGATATACGCAGTATTTT. Translation gives CASFSRGYTQYF.

This chain uses TRBV4-2 with TRBJ2-1; possible D gene TRBD2, 7 bases. The CDR3 extends over 12 amino acids. The germline gives CDR1 LGHNA, CDR2 YNFKEQ. The ends were cut back, 4 bases at V and 14 bases at J, with 15 bases in the middle. CDR3 amino acids: CASSPGGGLKFF. In DNA form, the CDR3 reads TGTGCCAGCAGCCCAGGCGGGGGCCTGAAGTTCTTC.

The chain joins TRBV4-2 to TRBJ2-1; D is uncertain. Germline assignment: CDR1 LGHNA and CDR2 YNFKEQ. V lost 1 base to trimming and J lost 0 bases, with 13 bases between them. The CDR3 covers 17 residues. The CDR3 here is CASSQGIAPSSYNEQFF. Written as DNA, the CDR3 is TGTGCCAGCAGCCAAGGGATAGCCCCTAGCTCCTACAATGAGCAGTTCTTC.

The genes are TRBV29-1 and TRBJ2-3, with 13 bases fitting TRBD2. After removal of 6 bases from V and 0 bases from J, the junction contained 9 bases not matched to a gene. CDR1 and CDR2 from the germline V gene are SQVTM and ANQGSEA. The CDR3 consists of 17 residues. CDR3 in amino acids: CSVAGTSGASSTDTQYF. The CDR3 DNA sequence: TGCAGCGTCGCGGGGACTAGCGGGGCCTCTAGCACAGATACGCAGTATTTT.

The rearrangement links TRBV19 to TRBJ1-1, with TRBD1 matching 10 bases. The CDR3 is 14 residues long. Germline assignment: CDR1 LNHDA and CDR2 SQIVND (reference sequence). After removal of 6 bases from V and 5 bases from J, the junction contained 6 bases not matched to a gene. CDR3 region: CASRDRGGLTEAFF. CDR3 nucleotides: TGTGCCAGTAGGGACAGGGGGGGTTTGACTGAAGCTTTCTTT.

The J gene is TRBJ2-2, the V gene TRBV5-1; 12 positions match TRBD2. Unmatched junction bases numbered 9, after V lost 1 base and J lost 5 bases. The CDR3 extends over 18 amino acids. Germline CDR1 and CDR2: SGHRS and YFSETQ. The CDR3 sequence: CASSLTTSGRSGTGELFF. The CDR3, as DNA: TGCGCCAGCAGCTTGACGACTAGCGGGAGATCTGGTACCGGGGAGCTGTTTTTT.

This clone was picked up one time. The chain joins TRBV6-6 to TRBJ1-1, with TRBD1 as a possible D gene (5 bases). Germline V lookup: CDR1 MNHNY, CDR2 SVGAGI (reference sequence). The length of the CDR3 is 14 residues. Between the trimmed V and J ends, which lost 7 bases and 4 bases, there was a span of 16 bases. The CDR3 coding sequence is TGTGCCAGCAACCACCGTCGGGACCGCACTGAAGCTTTCTTT. As protein: CASNHRRDRTEAFF.

CDR3 amino acids: CASSPYPTGEGNQPQHF. As DNA, the CDR3 is TGCGCCAGCAGCCCGTACCCGACAGGGGAGGGCAATCAGCCCCAGCATTTT. V usage is TRBV5-1 and J usage is TRBJ1-5; 8 nucleotides align to TRBD1. This CDR3 has 17 residues. Germline-derived CDR1 and CDR2 are SGHRS and YFSETQ. Unmatched junction bases numbered 11, after V lost 4 bases and J lost 2 bases. Full variable domain (missing parts from reference TRBV5-1 and TRBJ1-5): KAGVTQTPRYLIKTRGQQVTLSCSPISGHRSVSWYQQTPGQGLQFLFEYFSETQRNKGNFPGRFSGRQFSNSRSEMNVSTLELGDSALYLCASSPYPTGEGNQPQHFGDGTRLSIL.

As for this clone: The junction does not match germline at one end; this may be a read error. The chain recombines TRBV2 with TRBJ2-5; perhaps TRBD1 as D (6 bases). Looked up from germline, CDR1 is SNHLY and CDR2 is FYNNEI. The length of the CDR3 is 11 residues. CDR3 bases: TGCGCGACAGGATTCGGAGAGACCCAGTACTTC. Amino acid sequence: CATGFGETQYF.

A note on this clone: A much larger clone sits a single nucleotide away, making a read error possible. V gene TRBV5-6 combines with J gene TRBJ2-3; D unclear. Germline lookup yields CDR1 SGHDT and CDR2 YYEEEE. V lost 3 bases and J lost 2, with 1 base in between. The CDR3 has 11 residues. CDR3 DNA: TGTGCCAGCAGCTACACAGATACGCAGTATTTT. This gives the protein CASSYTDTQYF. Combining the CDR3 with reference TRBV5-6 and TRBJ2-3 gives the whole variable domain DAGVTQSPTHLIKTRGQQVTLRCSPKSGHDTVSWYQQALGQGPQFIFQYYEEEERQRGNFPDRFSGHQFPNYSSELNVNALLLGDSALYLCASSYTDTQYFGPGTRLTVL.

V usage is TRBV11-2 and J usage is TRBJ1-3, with TRBD1 matching over 7 bases. CDR3 length: 16 amino acids. The ends lost 5 bases at V and 0 bases at J; junction bases unmatched: 7. The germline gives CDR1 SGHAT, CDR2 FQNNGV. In nucleotides, the CDR3 is TGTGCCAGCAGCGTCCGGGACAGTCACTCTGGAAACACCATATATTTT. Its translation is CASSVRDSHSGNTIYF.